This TCR beta chain was sequenced in a study of early T cells in non-severe SARS-CoV-2 infection (dated by TCRdb to the early 2020s). Looking at the study overall: Because TCR sequencing was done on bulk RNA from unsorted whole blood, the alpha and beta chains could not be paired.

The library was built by means of 5' RACE. This sample was sequenced with a NextSeq 500. Unique molecular identifiers were attached to individual cDNA molecules in the TCR library protocol so that sequencing error and PCR bias could be corrected. Both TCR alpha and beta chains were sequenced, and tight co-correlation was observed between alpha and beta sequence abundances in each sample. As for the original processing: Decombinator V4 was used to perform V gene, J gene and CDR3 annotation of TCR sequences. Expanded TCRs were defined as changing significantly between any two time points under a Poisson model with p below 0.0001. Abundances of TCRs were expressed as counts per million after normalisation to the total number of TCRs sequenced in each sample. MAIT TCRs were defined by TRAV1-2 paired with TRAJ12, TRAJ20 or TRAJ33, and iNKT TCRs by TRAV10 paired with TRAJ18. VDJdb, accessed on 1 November 2021, was searched for TCRs annotated for CMV, EBV and SARS-CoV-2, and TCRs annotated for more than one antigen were excluded. TCRdb cleaned the public reads at Q25 with fastp, built clones with MiXCR and kept in-frame beta chains. CDR3 protein duplicates are merged, each entry listing the most common genes and DNA. These V and J calls rely on TCRdb rather than the paper's analysis. Across this sample there are around 83,000 distinct CDR3 sequences, with 10% seen only once. Over 7.5% of the sample lies in the top ten.

From cysteine to phenylalanine, the CDR3 is 14 amino acids long. Solely the CDR3 DNA is kept, with 42 bases framed from the first base. Here V drops 3 bases and J drops 12 bases, and the junction holds 12 bases not matched to any gene. CDR1 and CDR2 were assigned from the germline V gene (reference sequence) as GTSNPN and SVGIG. The paper as a whole reports these results and caveats: VDJdb matching was skewed toward anti-spike CD8 responses, so virus-specific expansions were likely underestimated and private and CD4 specificities were missed.

This clonotype was seen a few times. Its antigen is still unknown. Base qualities are not recorded, but no much larger clone differs from it by a single base. This was a case-control study nested in a cohort of healthcare workers in London, UK, who had nasopharyngeal swab PCR tests and blood samples taken every week. Healthcare workers were recruited between 23 and 31 March 2020, during the week of the UK lockdown, and were followed weekly for up to about 15 weeks. The chain joins TRBV30 to TRBJ2-3, with 10 central nucleotides matching TRBD2. The sequenced sample was whole blood, obtained at baseline. The sequence was collected from an adult who was a healthcare worker with PCR-confirmed SARS-CoV-2 infection or an uninfected control (not recorded which). The nucleotide sequence reads as follows: TGTGCCTGGAGATATCAGGCTAGCGGGAGTCATCAGTATTTT. It codes for CAWRYQASGSHQYF.